The source of this T cell receptor beta chain is a study of control samples from healthy donors and cancer patients. Generated by immunoSEQ multiplex PCR, the TCRdb table keeps only in-frame clones and is missing some. The top ten hold 2.5% to 3.5% of the sample, which has under 150,000 clones, 80% to 90% seen once. V was clipped by 5 bases and J by 1 base, with 17 bases between them. Germline CDR1 MDHEN, CDR2 SYDVKM. The CDR3 totals 16 residues. The source material was blood. The TCR sequence derives from a man aged 55 to 70 in good health. The rearrangement joins TRBV28 to TRBJ1-1; a possible D gene is TRBD1 (5 bases). CDR3: CASSPPSGTANTEAFF. In nucleotides, the CDR3 is TGTGCCAGCAGTCCGCCCTCCGGGACGGCGAACACTGAAGCTTTCTTT.